The 28 T cell receptor beta chains given below trace back to one sample, sequenced in a study of blood T cell repertoires in COVID-19. Produced via immunoSEQ multiplex PCR; TCRdb's table is partial and in-frame only. The sample lists roughly 200,000 clones; roughly nine tenths were seen once. The sample consisted of PBMCs or T cells enriched from blood (not recorded which). The receptors come from a woman aged 40 to 49 with acute COVID-19.

This sequence joins TRBV12-3 or TRBV12-4 and TRBJ1-1; D not certain. This CDR3 is built from 13 residues. Trimming stripped 6 bases from V and 0 bases from J, with 8 bases between. The CDR3 sequence is CASRTTVNTEAFF. The CDR3 DNA follows: TGTGCCAGCAGGACCACAGTGAACACTGAAGCTTTCTTT.

This chain's CDR3 is CASSLASGSTEAFF. For the CDR3, the DNA is TGTGCCAGCAGCTTAGCGAGCGGATCCACTGAAGCTTTCTTT. The V and J genes are TRBV13 and TRBJ1-1; D is unclear. The germline V gene encodes CDR1 PRHDT and CDR2 FYEKMQ (reference sequence). This CDR3 contains 14 residues. Trimming cost V 1 base and J 4 bases, with 10 bases left between them.

This clone has just a few counts. J is TRBJ1-5 and V is TRBV5-6, with 7 bases lining up with TRBD1. The CDR3 contains 15 residues. V trimming: 4 bases; J trimming: 2 bases; junction bases outside the gene matches: 6. The germline V gene has CDR1 SGHDT and CDR2 YYEEEE. CDR3 coding DNA: TGTGCCAGCAGCAGAGGGGGCGCAGGCAATCAGCCCCAGCATTTT. This translates into CASSRGGAGNQPQHF. Complete variable domain (other parts from reference TRBV5-6 and TRBJ1-5): DAGVTQSPTHLIKTRGQQVTLRCSPKSGHDTVSWYQQALGQGPQFIFQYYEEEERQRGNFPDRFSGHQFPNYSSELNVNALLLGDSALYLCASSRGGAGNQPQHFGDGTRLSIL.

This chain links TRBV7-2 with TRBJ2-1, with 10 positions matching TRBD2. This CDR3 is 15 amino acids long. V lost 5 bases and J lost 4; bases outside the gene matches: 5. Germline V gives CDR1 SGHTA, CDR2 FQGNSA. The CDR3 spells CASSPSGSRYNEQFF. CDR3 DNA sequence: TGTGCCAGCAGCCCTAGCGGGAGCAGATACAATGAGCAGTTCTTC.

V usage is TRBV29-1 and J usage is TRBJ2-7; weak D call: TRBD1 (8 bases). V was cut by 7 bases and J by 3 bases, with 16 bases left in between. The CDR3 contains 13 residues. The germline CDR1 and CDR2 sequences are SQVTM and ANQGSEA. The CDR3 loop reads CSAQQGDYYEQYF. The CDR3, as DNA: TGCAGCGCTCAACAGGGGGACTACTACGAGCAGTACTTC.

The V call is TRBV11-2, the J call TRBJ1-4; 11 nucleotides align to TRBD1. Germline V gives CDR1 SGHAT, CDR2 FQNNGV. This CDR3 contains 17 residues. The V and J ends lost 5 bases and 7 bases, in that order; junction bases with no gene match: 12. The CDR3 DNA follows: TGTGCCAGCAGCCTCCGCGGGACAGGGGGTTCATTTGAAAAACTGTTTTTT. Encoded protein: CASSLRGTGGSFEKLFF. The whole variable domain, remainder taken from reference TRBV11-2 and TRBJ1-4, is EAGVAQSPRYKIIEKRQSVAFWCNPISGHATLYWYQQILGQGPKLLIQFQNNGVVDDSQLPKDRFSAERLKGVDSTLKIQPAKLEDSAVYLCASSLRGTGGSFEKLFFGSGTQLSVL.

The chain has TRBV5-1 and TRBJ1-5; tentative D call: TRBD1 (6 bases). The CDR3 sequence is 14 residues long. The germline V and J ends were trimmed by 0 bases and 4 bases, with 8 bases remaining between them. Germline V lookup: CDR1 SGHRS, CDR2 YFSETQ. The CDR3 protein is CASSLGGQNQPQHF. The CDR3 DNA reads as TGCGCCAGCAGCTTGGGTGGACAGAATCAGCCCCAGCATTTT.

The V and J genes are TRBV28 and TRBJ1-6; TRBD1 is a possible D gene (5 bases). Germline CDR1 and CDR2: MDHEN and SYDVKM. V dropped 4 bases and J dropped 7 bases, with 8 bases sitting between them. The CDR3 contains 13 residues. CDR3 sequence (DNA): TGTGCCAGCAGTTCGGGACTAAATTCACCCCTCCACTTT. Amino acids: CASSSGLNSPLHF.

The genes are TRBV5-1 and TRBJ1-1; D may be TRBD1 (5 bases). V was trimmed by 0 bases and J by 4 bases, leaving 10 bases between them. Germline CDR1 SGHRS, CDR2 YFSETQ. This CDR3 region has 14 residues. In DNA, the CDR3 is TGCGCCAGCAGCTTGGGAATGGGGGGCACTGAAGCTTTCTTT. Translating gives CASSLGMGGTEAFF.

V is TRBV18 and J is TRBJ1-1; no firm D call. V lost 1 base, J lost 1 base, and 7 bases lay in between. CDR3 length equals 14 residues. Germline V gene sequence: CDR1 KGHSH, CDR2 LQKENI. For the CDR3, the DNA is TGTGCCAGCTCACCACAAGAGGGGAACACTGAAGCTTTCTTT. Its protein is CASSPQEGNTEAFF.

This clone occurred once. The genes are TRBV19 and TRBJ2-1; TRBD1 matches at 7 bases. Germline V gene sequence: CDR1 LNHDA, CDR2 SQIVND (reference sequence). The CDR3 spans 16 residues. V lost 6 bases and J lost 2; bases outside the gene matches: 10. The CDR3 spells CASRQGPGSTYNEQFF. The CDR3 DNA sequence: TGTGCCAGTAGACAGGGGCCCGGGTCCACCTACAATGAGCAGTTCTTC.

V usage is TRBV15 and J usage is TRBJ1-1; D is uncertain. Germline-derived CDR1 and CDR2 are LNHNV and YYDKDF (reference sequence). With 4 bases removed from V and 0 bases from J, the gap between germline ends came to 9 bases. The CDR3 has 14 amino acids. CDR3 coding DNA: TGTGCCACCAGCAATAACAGATTGAACACTGAAGCTTTCTTT. It translates to CATSNNRLNTEAFF.

The gene calls are TRBV4-1 and TRBJ2-7; 7 bases align to TRBD2. Germline V gene data show CDR1 as MGHRA and CDR2 as YSYEKL. V lost 1 base to trimming and J lost 0 bases; unmatched junction nucleotides: 9. The CDR3 contains 17 residues. Written as DNA, the CDR3 is TGCGCCAGCAGCCAAGTCTGGCTAGCGGAAAGCTCCTACGAGCAGTACTTC. Translated, it gives CASSQVWLAESSYEQYF.

The chain links TRBV15 to TRBJ2-6; TRBD2 is a possible D gene (6 bases). Germline-derived CDR1 and CDR2 are LNHNV and YYDKDF (reference sequence). Trimming stripped 1 base from V and 0 bases from J, with 13 bases between. There are 18 residues in the CDR3. CDR3: CATSRGGVPSSGANVLTF. In nucleotides, the CDR3 is TGTGCCACCAGCAGAGGGGGGGTACCTAGCTCTGGGGCCAACGTCCTGACTTTC.

The chain links TRBV18 to TRBJ1-5; no clear D gene. CDR1 is KGHSH, CDR2 LQKENI, per germline. V shed 2 bases and J shed 3 bases, with 5 bases lying between them. The CDR3 extends over 13 amino acids. The CDR3 bases are TGTGCCAGCTCACCAGGGCTCAATCAGCCCCAGCATTTT. This gives the protein CASSPGLNQPQHF.

This chain joins TRBV7-9 and TRBJ1-2; maybe TRBD1 (5 bases). Trimming shortened V by 2 bases and J by 2 bases, and 9 bases separated the two germline ends. This CDR3 is built from 14 residues. Germline V CDR1 and CDR2: SEHNR, FQNEAQ (reference sequence). CDR3 protein: CASSLTGLNYGYTF. DNA of the CDR3: TGTGCCAGCAGCTTAACGGGACTAAACTATGGCTACACCTTC.

In this sample, this clone turned up once. J is TRBJ2-6 and V is TRBV18; TRBD2 matches 7 bases. J lost 7 bases, V lost 11 bases, and 17 bases had no gene match. The CDR3 is made up of 16 amino acids. The germline CDR1 and CDR2 sequences are KGHSH and LQKENI. As DNA, the CDR3 is TGTGCCGGGGCCCTGGGGGGGTCCCCGGGTGCCAACGTCCTGACTTTC. It codes for CAGALGGSPGANVLTF.

The CDR3 DNA reads TGTGCCAGCAGTTACTTAGGACAGTACGAGCAGTACTTC. Amino acid sequence: CASSYLGQYEQYF. This chain links TRBV6-2 or TRBV6-3 with TRBJ2-7; possibly TRBD1 for D (6 bases). CDR1 and CDR2 (germline): MNHEY, SVGEGT. CDR3 length: 13 amino acids. Between the trimmed V and J ends, which lost 1 base and 4 bases, there was a span of 8 bases.

The genes are TRBV15 and TRBJ2-3, with 13 bases fitting TRBD2. V was clipped by 0 bases and J by 5 bases; unmatched bases: 8. Germline V gene data show CDR1 as LNHNV and CDR2 as YYDKDF (reference sequence). The CDR3 sequence is 18 residues long. CDR3 sequence: CATSRDVRTSGSVDTQYF. For the CDR3, the DNA is TGTGCCACCAGCAGAGATGTAAGGACTAGCGGGAGCGTAGATACGCAGTATTTT.

The CDR3 loop reads CASSGNSRNYGYTF. The CDR3 nucleotides read TGTGCCAGCAGTGGAAACAGCCGTAACTATGGCTACACCTTC. The rearrangement links TRBV2 to TRBJ1-2; D remains unclear. Trimming removed 4 bases at V and 1 base at J, with 10 bases between. The CDR3 has 14 residues. Germline-derived CDR1 and CDR2 are SNHLY and FYNNEI. The full variable domain, in which reference TRBV2 and TRBJ1-2 provide the parts outside the CDR3, is EPEVTQTPSHQVTQMGQEVILRCVPISNHLYFYWYRQILGQKVEFLVSFYNNEISEKSEIFDDQFSVERPDGSNFTLKIRSTKLEDSAMYFCASSGNSRNYGYTFGSGTRLTVV.

The V gene is TRBV4-1, the J gene TRBJ2-3; 9 nucleotides line up with TRBD2. Germline V gene data show CDR1 as MGHRA and CDR2 as YSYEKL. The trim removed 1 base at V and 1 base at J, leaving 6 bases unmatched. This CDR3 has 17 residues. CDR3 protein: CASSQVIWTSGTDTQYF. CDR3 nucleotide sequence: TGCGCCAGCAGCCAAGTAATTTGGACTAGCGGCACAGATACGCAGTATTTT.

This chain connects TRBV18 to TRBJ1-2; 9 bases agree with TRBD1. Trimming at V came to 0 bases and at J to 6 bases, leaving 8 bases not matched to a gene. Germline CDR1 reads KGHSH; CDR2 reads LQKENI. The CDR3 loop spans 16 amino acids. Here the CDR3 DNA reads TGTGCCAGCTCACCACCGGGGACAGGGTCGTTAGATGGCTACACCTTC. Translation gives CASSPPGTGSLDGYTF.

The V gene is TRBV6-5, the J gene TRBJ1-5; 7 bases fit TRBD1. The CDR3 length is 13 residues. CDR1 and CDR2 from the germline V gene are MNHEY and SVGAGI. The J segment lost 2 bases and the V segment lost 8 bases, leaving 3 bases of the junction unmatched. DNA for the CDR3: TGTGCCAGCTCTACAGGGGGCAATCAGCCCCAGCATTTT. Its translation is CASSTGGNQPQHF.

The CDR3 DNA follows: TGTGCCTGGAGTGGAACTAGCGGGGGGGCCCATGAGACCCAGTACTTC. Translation gives CAWSGTSGGAHETQYF. The V call is TRBV30, the J call TRBJ2-5; 13 bases are shared with TRBD2. The CDR3 consists of 16 residues. With V trimmed by 1 base and J by 5 bases, 7 bases remained unmatched. Germline-derived CDR1 and CDR2 are GTSNPN and SVGIG (reference sequence).

The chain links TRBV2 to TRBJ1-6; weak D call: TRBD1 (6 bases). The germline V and J ends were trimmed by 6 bases and 0 bases, with 9 bases remaining between them. In germline, CDR1 is SNHLY, CDR2 FYNNEI. The CDR3 consists of 15 residues. CDR3 region: CASRGDNSYNSPLHF. CDR3 nucleotide sequence: TGTGCCAGCAGGGGGGACAACTCCTATAATTCACCCCTCCACTTT. Variable domain in full (rest from reference TRBV2 and TRBJ1-6): EPEVTQTPSHQVTQMGQEVILRCVPISNHLYFYWYRQILGQKVEFLVSFYNNEISEKSEIFDDQFSVERPDGSNFTLKIRSTKLEDSAMYFCASRGDNSYNSPLHFGNGTRLTVT.

As DNA, the CDR3 is TGTGCCAGCAGTTACGGGCTCCTGGAGCAGTACTTC. It translates to CASSYGLLEQYF. This sequence joins TRBV6-2 or TRBV6-3 and TRBJ2-7; D unresolved. This CDR3 is built from 12 residues. Deletions cut 2 bases from V and 7 bases from J, with 9 bases between. Germline assignment: CDR1 MNHEY and CDR2 SVGEGT.

This chain uses TRBV27 with TRBJ1-1, with D unresolved. This CDR3 is built from 13 residues. V lost 9 bases to trimming and J lost 6 bases, with 17 bases between them. Germline V CDR1 and CDR2: MNHEY, SMNVEV (reference sequence). CDR3 loop: CASSRASGAEAFF. The CDR3 DNA is TGTGCCAGTAGCCGGGCATCGGGAGCTGAAGCTTTCTTT.

CDR3 bases: TGTGCCAGCAGCTTGGACTGGACTGAAGCTTTCTTT. Its translation is CASSLDWTEAFF. The chain couples TRBV7-3 to TRBJ1-1, with D hard to call. The germline gives CDR1 SGHTA, CDR2 FQGTGA. The CDR3 runs to 12 residues. Deletions cut 3 bases from V and 5 bases from J, with 7 bases between.